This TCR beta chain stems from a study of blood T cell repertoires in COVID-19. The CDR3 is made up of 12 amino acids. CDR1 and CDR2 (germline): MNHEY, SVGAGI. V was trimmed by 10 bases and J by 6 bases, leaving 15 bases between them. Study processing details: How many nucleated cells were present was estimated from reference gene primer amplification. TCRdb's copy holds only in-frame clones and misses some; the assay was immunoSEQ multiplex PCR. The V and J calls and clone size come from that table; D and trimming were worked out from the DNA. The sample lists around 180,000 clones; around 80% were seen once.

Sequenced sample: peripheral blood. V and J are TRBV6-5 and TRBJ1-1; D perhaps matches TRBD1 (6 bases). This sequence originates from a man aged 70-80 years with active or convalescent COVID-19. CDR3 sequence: CAITEGVAEAFF. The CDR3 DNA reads TGTGCCATTACAGAGGGGGTAGCTGAAGCTTTCTTT.